Presented here are 7 T cell receptor beta chains from one specimen sequenced in a study of cytomegalovirus exposure and HLA in healthy donors. Primers for the PCR totalled 60 Vbeta and 13 Jbeta. Produced via immunoSEQ multiplex PCR; TCRdb's table is partial and in-frame only. The table records some 140,000 clones, over 70% of them present only once. The sequenced sample was PBMCs. The receptors were sampled from a woman between 40 and 55 years old in good health and CMV-seronegative.

CDR3 DNA sequence: TGTGCCAGCAGTGAAGACAGGGGCCTCACAGATACGCAGTATTTT. Translating gives CASSEDRGLTDTQYF. The V gene is TRBV2, the J gene TRBJ2-3; TRBD1 agrees at 7 bases. The CDR3 is 15 residues long. With 1 base clipped from V and 2 bases from J, the junction kept 3 bases outside the gene matches. In germline, CDR1 is SNHLY, CDR2 FYNNEI.

This chain uses TRBV11-2 with TRBJ2-7; the match to TRBD1 covers 9 bases. Germline V CDR1 and CDR2: SGHAT, FQNNGV. Unmatched junction bases numbered 9, after V lost 5 bases and J lost 1 base. The CDR3 sequence is 16 residues long. The CDR3 sequence: CASSRTGGYSSYEQYF. The CDR3 DNA reads as TGTGCCAGCAGCCGAACAGGGGGCTATAGTTCCTACGAGCAGTACTTC.

The V gene is TRBV5-6, the J gene TRBJ2-7; 10 bases fit TRBD1. CDR3 length: 13 residues. CDR1 and CDR2 (germline): SGHDT, YYEEEE. J lost 6 bases, V lost 6 bases, and 6 bases had no gene match. DNA for the CDR3: TGTGCCAGCATCCGGGACAGGGGCGGCGAGCAGTACTTC. Its translation is CASIRDRGGEQYF.

The rearrangement uses TRBV6-6 and TRBJ1-1, with D uncertain. This CDR3 is 11 amino acids long. CDR1 and CDR2 from the germline V gene are MNHNY and SVGAGI (reference sequence). Trimming cost V 7 bases and J 1 base, with 4 bases left between them. CDR3 in amino acids: CASTQNTEAFF. CDR3 nucleotides: TGTGCCAGCACCCAGAACACTGAAGCTTTCTTT.

The chain carries TRBV5-4 and TRBJ1-5; D unclear. V was shortened by 4 bases and J by 1 base, with 6 bases between the two germline ends. CDR3 length equals 13 residues. Looked up from germline, CDR1 is SGHNT and CDR2 is YYREEE (reference sequence). The CDR3 sequence is CASSPGSNQPQHF. In nucleotides, the CDR3 is TGTGCCAGCAGCCCGGGGAGCAATCAGCCCCAGCATTTT.

The rearrangement joins TRBV6-6 to TRBJ1-2, with 9 bases aligning to TRBD1. The CDR3 has 13 amino acids. The germline V gene encodes CDR1 MNHNY and CDR2 SVGAGI (reference sequence). Unmatched junction bases numbered 13, after V lost 6 bases and J lost 14 bases. The CDR3 is CASSHRDRARGTF. In DNA, the CDR3 is TGTGCCAGCAGCCATCGGGACAGGGCCCGCGGTACCTTC.

J is TRBJ2-7 and V is TRBV10-2, with 9 bases identical to TRBD1. Germline values: CDR1 WSHSY, CDR2 SAAADI. CDR3 length: 14 amino acids. The junction had 3 bases not matched to a gene; V was cut back by 3 bases and J by 3 bases. CDR3 sequence reads: CASSEPGQGYEQYF. CDR3 bases: TGCGCCAGCAGTGAACCGGGACAGGGCTACGAGCAGTACTTC.